Following are 8 T cell receptor beta chains from one sample sequenced in a study of T-cell reconstitution after alpha-beta-depleted transplantation in children. Preparation of the TCRbeta library was carried out with unique molecular identifiers. One entry per CDR3 protein results from TCRdb running MiXCR on the PCR reads. The sample lists 200,000 to 300,000 distinct CDR3 sequences; 12% were seen once. This specimen was PBMCs from the stem cell graft donor, taken from the stem cell graft. The source is a human donor who donated a stem cell graft to a child with acute lymphoblastic leukemia.

There are a few counts of this clonotype. The chain uses TRBV20-1 and TRBJ1-1, with D uncertain. The ends were cut back, 6 bases at V and 0 bases at J, with 17 bases in the middle. Per the germline V gene, CDR1 is DFQATT and CDR2 is SNEGSKA (reference sequence). The CDR3 has 15 amino acids. CDR3 sequence reads: CSAQLSTGMNTEAFF. CDR3 DNA: TGCAGTGCCCAATTATCGACGGGGATGAACACTGAAGCTTTCTTT.

This clonotype has ten or more counts. The gene calls are TRBV4-3 and TRBJ1-2; 10 bases agree with TRBD1. Germline V gene lookup returns CDR1 LGHNA and CDR2 YSLEER. There are 16 residues in the CDR3. Trimming at V came to 2 bases and at J to 4 bases, leaving 7 bases not matched to a gene. The CDR3 spells CASSQTGQGGLYGYTF. CDR3 nucleotides: TGCGCCAGCAGCCAAACCGGACAGGGGGGCCTCTATGGCTACACCTTC.

This clonotype appeared many times. The gene calls are TRBV7-9 and TRBJ2-1; TRBD1 aligns across 7 bases. The ends lost 4 bases at V and 2 bases at J; junction bases unmatched: 8. This CDR3 has 16 amino acids. Germline loops: CDR1 SEHNR, CDR2 FQNEAQ (reference sequence). The CDR3 DNA reads TGTGCCAGCAGCTCCGCGGACAGGAGAACCTACAATGAGCAGTTCTTC. Protein sequence: CASSSADRRTYNEQFF.

This clonotype has a count of ten or more. The J gene is TRBJ2-7, the V gene TRBV7-9, with TRBD2 as a possible D gene (6 bases). Germline V CDR1 and CDR2: SEHNR, FQNEAQ (reference sequence). The CDR3 is 14 amino acids. Trimming pared 3 bases from V and 2 bases from J, leaving 11 bases between. CDR3 sequence (DNA): TGTGCCAGCAGCTTGGGAGGAGGCCCCTACGAGCAGTACTTC. As protein: CASSLGGGPYEQYF.

This clonotype was picked up one time. The J gene is TRBJ2-3, the V gene TRBV7-3; 8 nucleotides align to TRBD2. This CDR3 is 15 amino acids long. Germline loops: CDR1 SGHTA, CDR2 FQGTGA. V lost 4 bases and J lost 4; bases outside the gene matches: 7. The CDR3: CASSSRGLAPDTQYF. Here the CDR3 DNA reads TGTGCCAGCAGCTCTCGCGGACTAGCCCCAGATACGCAGTATTTT.

This clonotype was seen many times. J is TRBJ1-1 and V is TRBV29-1; D not resolved. The germline gives CDR1 SQVTM, CDR2 ANQGSEA. This CDR3 comprises 11 residues. Between the trimmed V and J ends, which lost 4 bases and 2 bases, there was a span of 5 bases. CDR3 loop: CSVAFNTEAFF. Written as DNA, the CDR3 is TGCAGCGTTGCCTTTAACACTGAAGCTTTCTTT.

In this sample, this clonotype turned up many times. The rearrangement joins TRBV19 to TRBJ1-2, with D perhaps TRBD1 (5 bases). CDR3 length: 14 residues. CDR1 and CDR2 (germline): LNHDA, SQIVND (reference sequence). V was shortened by 4 bases and J by 10 bases, with 19 bases between the two germline ends. CDR3 sequence reads: CASSSNTRDHIYTF. The CDR3 DNA sequence: TGTGCCAGTAGTAGTAACACCCGGGACCACATCTACACCTTC.

This clonotype was seen ten or more times. This chain connects TRBV14 to TRBJ1-4; D possibly corresponds to TRBD1 (5 bases). The CDR3 length is 15 residues. In germline, CDR1 is SGHDN, CDR2 FVKESK. V shed 0 bases and J shed 5 bases, with 10 bases lying between them. The CDR3 nucleotides are TGTGCCAGCAGCCAAGACTACAGGCGGAATGAAAAACTGTTTTTT. Its protein is CASSQDYRRNEKLFF.